This is a list of T cell receptor beta chains from one sample in a study of technical replicates of blood from a handful of donors. The table came from immunoSEQ multiplex PCR; TCRdb's copy has only in-frame clones and leaves some out. Of approximately 82,000 clones detected, 94% appear once; the ten largest clones hold 0.2% to 0.3%. Material: T cells isolated from PBMCs. The receptors here all came from a human donor in good health. CDR3s include the opening cysteine and the closing phenylalanine or tryptophan. Each record gives: D gene, J gene, clone size, V gene, CDR3 protein, CDR3 DNA. D genes are given only for firm matches. A clone size is listed for some rows: how often the clone was seen (once, few, many), or a class if it is expanded.

>NA|TRBJ2-2|NA|TRBV6-5
CASSILADTGELFF
TGTGCCAGCAGTATACTAGCAGACACCGGGGAGCTGTTTTTT
>TRBD1|TRBJ1-3|NA|TRBV19
CASSIRGLNYGSGNTIYF
TGTGCCAGTAGTATAAGGGGGCTCAACTATGGCTCTGGAAACACCATATATTTT
>NA|TRBJ1-3|NA|TRBV9
CASSGPGVRHSGNTIYF
TGTGCCAGCAGCGGCCCGGGGGTAAGGCACTCTGGAAACACCATATATTTT
>NA|TRBJ2-7|NA|TRBV5-1
CASSLREVRDYEQYF
TGCGCCAGCAGCTTGAGGGAGGTTCGGGACTACGAGCAGTACTTC
>NA|TRBJ2-7|once|TRBV5-5
CASSFQPGTYEQYF
TGTGCCAGCAGCTTTCAGCCAGGGACCTACGAGCAGTACTTC
>NA|TRBJ2-3|NA|TRBV4-1
CASSQDPTSTDTQYF
TGCGCCAGCAGCCAAGACCCAACTAGCACAGATACGCAGTATTTT
>NA|TRBJ1-1|NA|TRBV28
CASRGTPGGTEAFF
TGTGCCAGCAGGGGGACTCCCGGTGGCACTGAAGCTTTCTTT
>NA|TRBJ1-1|NA|TRBV5-6
CASRGGDRNTEAFF
TGTGCCAGCAGGGGGGGGGATAGGAACACTGAAGCTTTCTTT
>NA|TRBJ1-2|once|TRBV5-1
CASSLSRYPEDGYTF
TGCGCCAGCAGCTTGTCTAGGTATCCGGAGGATGGCTACACCTTC
>TRBD2|TRBJ2-1|NA|TRBV6-5
CASSYSSSGGAAEQFF
TGTGCCAGCAGTTACTCGAGTAGCGGGGGGGCCGCTGAGCAGTTCTTC
>NA|TRBJ1-5|NA|TRBV27
CASSFTGLGQPQHF
TGTGCCAGCAGTTTCACGGGACTTGGCCAGCCCCAGCATTTT
>NA|TRBJ2-7|NA|TRBV27
CATSNNYEQYF
TGTGCCACCTCGAACAACTACGAGCAGTACTTC
>NA|TRBJ1-3|NA|TRBV11-2
CASSLERSRNTIYF
TGTGCCAGCAGCCTGGAGCGGTCCAGAAACACCATATATTTT
>NA|TRBJ2-5|NA|TRBV6-5
CASRLRTHSWETQYF
TGTGCCAGCAGACTGCGGACACACAGCTGGGAGACCCAGTACTTC
>NA|TRBJ1-1|NA|TRBV28
CASRGSRNTEAFF
TGTGCCAGTAGGGGGTCCAGGAACACTGAAGCTTTCTTT
>NA|TRBJ2-7|NA|TRBV5-6
CASREWAGIYEQYF
TGTGCCAGCAGGGAATGGGCAGGGATCTACGAGCAGTACTTC
>TRBD2|TRBJ2-6|NA|TRBV5-1
CASSLGLAGVNGANVLTF
TGCGCCAGCAGCTTGGGACTAGCGGGAGTGAATGGGGCCAACGTCCTGACTTTC
>NA|TRBJ2-7|NA|TRBV6-6
CASSYSPGDDYEQYF
TGTGCCAGCAGTTACTCTCCGGGGGATGACTACGAGCAGTACTTC
>TRBD1|TRBJ2-6|few|TRBV15
CATSPSPGGISGANVLTF
TGTGCCACCAGCCCATCCCCAGGGGGAATCTCTGGGGCCAACGTCCTGACTTTC
>NA|TRBJ1-6|NA|TRBV2
CASRLETNLYNSPLHF
TGTGCCAGCAGACTTGAAACGAACCTTTATAATTCACCCCTCCACTTT
>NA|TRBJ1-6|NA|TRBV27
CASSLSRGIYNSPLHF
TGTGCCAGCAGTTTATCGAGGGGGATCTATAATTCACCCCTCCACTTT
>TRBD2|TRBJ2-7|NA|TRBV19
CASSPSGRSAQYF
TGTGCCAGTTCGCCTAGCGGGAGGTCGGCGCAGTACTTC
>TRBD1|TRBJ1-1|few|TRBV2
CASRTGGTEAFF
TGTGCCAGCAGAACAGGGGGCACTGAAGCTTTCTTT
>NA|TRBJ2-3|NA|TRBV11-3
CASSLGTSTDTQYF
TGTGCCAGCAGCTTAGGTACTAGCACAGATACGCAGTATTTT
>NA|TRBJ1-1|NA|TRBV20-1
CSAPLNTEAFF
TGCAGTGCCCCCTTGAACACTGAAGCTTTCTTT
>TRBD1|TRBJ2-7|NA|TRBV10-3
CAISVTGAGYEQYF
TGTGCCATCAGCGTGACAGGGGCTGGCTACGAGCAGTACTTC
>NA|TRBJ1-3|NA|TRBV4-1
CASSQDRVKLLDTIYF
TGCGCCAGCAGCCAAGATCGGGTTAAGTTGCTAGACACCATATATTTT
>TRBD1|TRBJ1-1|NA|TRBV19
CASSPARGSHTEAFF
TGTGCCAGTAGCCCCGCCAGGGGGAGTCACACTGAAGCTTTCTTT
>TRBD1|TRBJ2-7|NA|TRBV15
CATSRDRGQGPYEQYF
TGTGCCACCAGCAGAGATAGGGGACAGGGGCCGTACGAGCAGTACTTC
>TRBD2|TRBJ2-4|NA|TRBV4-1
CASSQGRLAGRFDKNIQYF
TGCGCCAGCAGCCAAGGGAGACTAGCGGGACGGTTCGACAAAAACATTCAGTACTTC
>TRBD1|TRBJ1-1|NA|TRBV4-1
CASSQGQGVTEAFF
TGCGCCAGCAGCCAAGGACAGGGGGTGACTGAAGCTTTCTTT
>NA|TRBJ2-1|NA|TRBV19
CASSIPGQNYNEQFF
TGTGCCAGTAGTATCCCCGGACAGAACTACAATGAGCAGTTCTTC
>TRBD2|TRBJ2-7|NA|TRBV4-1
CASSYGLALNYEQYF
TGCGCCAGCAGCTACGGACTAGCGTTGAATTACGAGCAGTACTTC
>TRBD2|TRBJ2-2|NA|TRBV5-6
CASSLLAGLANTGELFF
TGTGCCAGCAGCTTATTAGCGGGACTCGCGAACACCGGGGAGCTGTTTTTT
>NA|TRBJ2-7|NA|TRBV5-1
CASSLGASLGEQYF
TGCGCCAGCAGCTTGGGGGCCTCCCTGGGCGAGCAGTACTTC
>NA|TRBJ2-3|NA|TRBV28
CASSLSRSRTDTQYF
TGTGCCAGCAGTTTATCGAGGTCGCGCACAGATACGCAGTATTTT
>TRBD1|TRBJ1-1|NA|TRBV18
CASSPPDRGTEAFF
TGTGCCAGCTCACCACCGGACAGGGGCACTGAAGCTTTCTTT
>NA|TRBJ2-7|NA|TRBV4-1
CASSQVTFGPYEQYF
TGCGCCAGCAGCCAAGTAACGTTTGGGCCCTACGAGCAGTACTTC
>NA|TRBJ1-5|once|TRBV4-1
CASSQGNYVSLVAQHF
TGCGCCAGCAGCCAAGGCAATTACGTAAGCCTCGTGGCCCAGCATTTT
>NA|TRBJ1-1|NA|TRBV27
CASSSQVDTEAFF
TGTGCCAGCAGTTCACAGGTTGACACTGAAGCTTTCTTT
>NA|TRBJ2-7|once|TRBV20-1
CSAYPLYEQYF
TGCAGTGCTTACCCACTCTACGAGCAGTACTTC